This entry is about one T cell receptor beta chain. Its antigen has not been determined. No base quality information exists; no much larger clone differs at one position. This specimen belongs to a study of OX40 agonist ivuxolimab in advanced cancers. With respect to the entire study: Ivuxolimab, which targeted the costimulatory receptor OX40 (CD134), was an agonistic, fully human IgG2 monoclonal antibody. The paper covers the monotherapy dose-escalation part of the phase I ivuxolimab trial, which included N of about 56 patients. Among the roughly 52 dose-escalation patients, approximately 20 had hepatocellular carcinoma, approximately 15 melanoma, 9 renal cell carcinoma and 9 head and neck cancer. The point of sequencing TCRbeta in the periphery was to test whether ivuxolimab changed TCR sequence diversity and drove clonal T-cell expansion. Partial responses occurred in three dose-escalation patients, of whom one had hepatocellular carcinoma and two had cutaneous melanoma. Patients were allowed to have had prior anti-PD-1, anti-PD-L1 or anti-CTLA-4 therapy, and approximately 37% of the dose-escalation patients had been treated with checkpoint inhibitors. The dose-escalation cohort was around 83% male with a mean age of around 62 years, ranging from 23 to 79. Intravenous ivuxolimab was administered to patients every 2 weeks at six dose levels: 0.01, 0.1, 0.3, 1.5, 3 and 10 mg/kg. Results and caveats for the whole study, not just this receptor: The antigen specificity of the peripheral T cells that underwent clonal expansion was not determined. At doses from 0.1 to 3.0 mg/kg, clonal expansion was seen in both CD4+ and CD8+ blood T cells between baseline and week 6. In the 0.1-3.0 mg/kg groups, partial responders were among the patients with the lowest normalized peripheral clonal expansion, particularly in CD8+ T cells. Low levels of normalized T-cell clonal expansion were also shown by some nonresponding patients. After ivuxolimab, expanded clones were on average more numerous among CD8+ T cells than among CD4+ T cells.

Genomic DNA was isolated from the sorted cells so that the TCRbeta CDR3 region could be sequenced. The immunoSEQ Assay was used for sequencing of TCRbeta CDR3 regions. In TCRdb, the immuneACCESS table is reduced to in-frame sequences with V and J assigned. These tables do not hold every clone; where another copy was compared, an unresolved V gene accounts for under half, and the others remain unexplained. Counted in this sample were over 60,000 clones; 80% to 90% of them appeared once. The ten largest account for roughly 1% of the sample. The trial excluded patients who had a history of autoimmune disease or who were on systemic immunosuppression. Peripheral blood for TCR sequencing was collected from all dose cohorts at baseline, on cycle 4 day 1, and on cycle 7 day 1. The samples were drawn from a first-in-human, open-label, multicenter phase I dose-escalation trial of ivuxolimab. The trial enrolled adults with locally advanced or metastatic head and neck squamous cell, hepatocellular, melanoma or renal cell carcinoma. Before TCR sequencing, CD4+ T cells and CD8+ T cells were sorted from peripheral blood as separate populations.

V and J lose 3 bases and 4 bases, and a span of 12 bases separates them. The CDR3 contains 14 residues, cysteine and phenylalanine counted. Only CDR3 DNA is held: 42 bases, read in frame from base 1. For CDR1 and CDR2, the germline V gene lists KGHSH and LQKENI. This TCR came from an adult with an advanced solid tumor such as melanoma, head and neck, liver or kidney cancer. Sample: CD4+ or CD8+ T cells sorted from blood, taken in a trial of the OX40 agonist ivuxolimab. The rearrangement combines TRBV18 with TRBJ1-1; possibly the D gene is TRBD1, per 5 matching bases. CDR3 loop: CASSPRDAGTEAFF. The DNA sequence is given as TGTGCCAGCTCACCCCGGGACGCGGGCACTGAAGCTTTCTTT.